Listed below are T cell receptor beta chains from one sample, sequenced in a study of siplizumab effects on memory and regulatory T cells. TCRdb's copy holds only in-frame clones and misses some; the assay was immunoSEQ multiplex PCR. The profile covers tens of thousands of clones, with around 78% appearing a single time and roughly 3.8% taken by the ten largest. Material: memory CD4+ T cells sorted from blood. The source is a human donor in good health. CDR3s include the opening cysteine and the closing phenylalanine or tryptophan. A D gene is named only where the DNA matches it firmly. Part of the rows lack a size; the others show once, few, many or a class for expanded clones.

- - TRBJ2-5 TRBV9 CASSVGWQRATTQYF TGTGCCAGCAGCGTAGGTTGGCAGCGGGCCACAACCCAGTACTTC
few - TRBJ1-2 TRBV19 CASAQRTDYGYTF TGTGCCAGTGCTCAGAGGACGGACTATGGCTACACCTTC
- - TRBJ2-5 TRBV6-5 CASQRGETQYF TGTGCCAGCCAAAGGGGGGAGACCCAGTACTTC
- - TRBJ2-7 TRBV6-6 CASSYSRQNPYEQYF TGTGCCAGCAGTTACTCACGGCAGAACCCCTACGAGCAGTACTTC
- TRBD1 TRBJ1-6 TRBV7-2 CASSVSGQHNSPLHF TGTGCCAGCAGCGTCTCGGGACAGCATAATTCACCCCTCCACTTT
- TRBD1 TRBJ1-2 TRBV25-1 CASQYSGGSMSYTF TGTGCCAGCCAATACTCAGGGGGAAGTATGAGCTACACCTTC
- - TRBJ1-2 TRBV9 CASSVEQGGGYTF TGTGCCAGCAGCGTAGAACAGGGTGGGGGCTACACCTTC
few - TRBJ2-7 TRBV18 CASSRSSDYEQYF TGTGCCAGCTCACGCAGTTCGGACTACGAGCAGTACTTC
- TRBD2 TRBJ2-7 TRBV6-6 CASSYSSSGAYEQYF TGTGCCAGCAGTTACTCCTCTAGCGGGGCCTACGAGCAGTACTTC
- - TRBJ2-3 TRBV6-5 CASSYGRATSTDTQYF TGTGCCAGCAGTTACGGGCGGGCGACTAGCACAGATACGCAGTATTTT
- TRBD1 TRBJ2-3 TRBV29-1 CSVGGQGGPDTQYF TGCAGCGTGGGGGGACAGGGAGGACCAGATACGCAGTATTTT